These 32 T cell receptor beta chains were sequenced from one sample in a study of CD8+CD57+ T cells in acquired aplastic anemia. According to the study, genomic DNA was the template for TCR beta VDJ and CDR3 profiling. One entry per CDR3 protein, called by TCRdb with MiXCR from the reads. The sample records approximately 270,000 distinct CDR3 sequences, about 56% being singletons. Sequences were obtained from sorted CD4+, CD8+, or CD8+CD57+ T cells (not recorded which) from PBMCs. The source of these receptors is a human donor with severe aplastic anemia or a healthy control (not recorded which).

J is TRBJ1-4 and V is TRBV9, with a tentative D call TRBD1 (5 bases). The germline V and J ends were trimmed by 3 bases and 7 bases, with 22 bases remaining between them. CDR1 SGDLS and CDR2 YYNGEE come from the germline V gene. This CDR3 region has 17 residues. The CDR3: CASSEGVMGLGPEKLFF. The CDR3 region has the DNA TGTGCCAGCAGCGAAGGGGTGATGGGCCTTGGCCCTGAAAAACTGTTTTTT.

At least ten counts were recorded for this clonotype. The V call is TRBV20-1, the J call TRBJ1-1; 7 positions match TRBD1. The CDR3 runs 13 residues. V shed 5 bases, J shed 6 bases, and the junction held 9 bases outside the gene matches. Per the germline V gene, CDR1 is DFQATT and CDR2 is SNEGSKA (reference sequence). The CDR3: CSAGVPGGAEAFF. The DNA for the CDR3 is TGCAGTGCTGGAGTACCAGGGGGAGCTGAAGCTTTCTTT.

A few counts support this clonotype. This chain links TRBV20-1 with TRBJ2-7; D is perhaps TRBD2 (5 bases). Germline CDR1 DFQATT, CDR2 SNEGSKA (reference sequence). Trimming removed 3 bases from V and 2 bases from J, with 14 bases in between. CDR3 size: 14 residues. The CDR3 sequence: CSARRADHPYEQYF. CDR3 DNA sequence: TGCAGTGCTAGGAGGGCGGACCATCCCTACGAGCAGTACTTC.

The chain joins TRBV7-3 to TRBJ2-7, with a tentative D call TRBD1 (5 bases). The CDR3 has 14 amino acids. The germline V and J ends were trimmed by 5 bases and 1 base, with 12 bases remaining between them. Germline V CDR1 and CDR2: SGHTA, FQGTGA. The CDR3 nucleotides read TGTGCCAGCAGCGCCGAGACAGTATCCTACGAGCAGTACTTC. Its translation is CASSAETVSYEQYF. The whole variable domain, remainder taken from reference TRBV7-3 and TRBJ2-7, is GAGVSQTPSNKVTEKGKYVELRCDPISGHTALYWYRQSLGQGPEFLIYFQGTGAADDSGLPNDRFFAVRPEGSVSTLKIQRTERGDSAVYLCASSAETVSYEQYFGPGTRLTVT.

The J gene is TRBJ2-5, the V gene TRBV20-1; 13 bases align to TRBD2. CDR3 length: 13 residues. CDR1 and CDR2 (germline): DFQATT, SNEGSKA (reference sequence). The CDR3 coding sequence is TGCAGGGGACTAGCGGGGAGGGGAGAGACCCAGTACTTC. This encodes CRGLAGRGETQYF.

The chain's CDR3 is CASSQQGLAFF. The CDR3 bases are TGCGCCAGCAGCCAGCAGGGTCTAGCTTTCTTT. This chain connects TRBV4-1 to TRBJ1-1, with D perhaps TRBD1 (5 bases). The CDR3 runs 11 residues. The V gene lost 3 bases and the J gene lost 10 bases, with 9 bases spanning the gap. Looked up from germline, CDR1 is MGHRA and CDR2 is YSYEKL.

This clonotype was observed a single time. The rearrangement joins TRBV6-1 to TRBJ2-7; 9 nucleotides align to TRBD1. CDR3 length equals 15 residues. In germline, CDR1 is MNHNS, CDR2 SASEGT. The V gene end was trimmed by 0 bases and the J gene end by 3 bases; junction bases not matched to a gene: 3. The CDR3 sequence is CASSEAETGGYEQYF. The CDR3 DNA follows: TGTGCCAGCAGTGAAGCCGAGACAGGGGGCTACGAGCAGTACTTC.

This chain joins TRBV7-8 and TRBJ1-1; no definite D call. Germline values: CDR1 SGHVS, CDR2 FQNEAQ. Trimming stripped 4 bases from V and 3 bases from J, with 15 bases between. This CDR3 spans 15 amino acids. CDR3 region: CASSSPLVGDTEAFF. The CDR3 nucleotides are TGTGCCAGCAGCTCACCACTGGTTGGGGACACTGAAGCTTTCTTT.

Only a few counts were recorded for this clonotype. V is TRBV27 and J is TRBJ2-1; tentative D call: TRBD1 (6 bases). Germline CDR1 reads MNHEY; CDR2 reads SMNVEV (reference sequence). The CDR3 is 16 residues long. Between the trimmed V and J ends, which lost 1 base and 4 bases, there was a span of 14 bases. As DNA, the CDR3 is TGTGCCAGCAGTTTATACACAGGGAAGTCTTACAATGAGCAGTTCTTC. Translated, it gives CASSLYTGKSYNEQFF.

About this clonotype itself: One junction end disagrees with the germline gene, perhaps due to a read error. This chain joins TRBV7-2 and TRBJ2-5, with 7 positions matching TRBD2. The germline V gene has CDR1 SGHTA and CDR2 FQGNSA. The CDR3 totals 14 residues. The CDR3 region is CASSQEGRAETQYF. As DNA, the CDR3 is TGCGCCAGCAGCCAAGAGGGGAGGGCTGAGACCCAGTACTTC. The entire variable domain, with the rest obtained from reference TRBV7-2 and TRBJ2-5, is as follows: GAGVSQSPSNKVTEKGKDVELRCDPISGHTALYWYRQSLGQGLEFLIYFQGNSAPDKSGLPSDRFSAERTGGSVSTLTIQRTQQEDSAVYLCASSQEGRAETQYFGPGTRLLVL.

The chain employs TRBV19 and TRBJ2-2; D ambiguous. The length of the CDR3 is 15 residues. The germline CDR1 and CDR2 sequences are LNHDA and SQIVND (reference sequence). The V end lost 7 bases, the J end lost 1 base, and 13 bases lay between the germline ends. DNA of the CDR3: TGTGCCAGTAAGAAGGCAGTGGGGAACACCGGGGAGCTGTTTTTT. Residues: CASKKAVGNTGELFF.

This clonotype was seen many times. The V call is TRBV5-1, the J call TRBJ2-5; D remains unclear. V gave up 2 bases and J gave up 0 bases, with 11 bases separating them. The germline gives CDR1 SGHRS, CDR2 YFSETQ. CDR3 length: 15 residues. CDR3 in amino acids: CASSLSGVNQETQYF. In nucleotides, the CDR3 is TGCGCCAGCAGCTTAAGTGGGGTCAACCAAGAGACCCAGTACTTC.

This chain links TRBV2 with TRBJ2-7; TRBD2 is a possible D gene (6 bases). The length of the CDR3 is 16 residues. Deletions cut 3 bases from V and 3 bases from J, with 18 bases between. The germline V gene encodes CDR1 SNHLY and CDR2 FYNNEI. Written as DNA, the CDR3 is TGTGCCAGCAGTGAGGGGGGTTATACCTCACGCTACGAGCAGTACTTC. Its protein is CASSEGGYTSRYEQYF.

This clonotype came up a few times. V usage is TRBV20-1 and J usage is TRBJ2-5; the D call may be TRBD1 or TRBD2 (6 bases each). V was shortened by 0 bases and J by 2 bases, with 13 bases between the two germline ends. CDR3 length: 15 amino acids. From germline, CDR1 is DFQATT and CDR2 SNEGSKA (reference sequence). The DNA of the CDR3 is TGCAGTGCTAGAGACCCCGGAGGGGGGCAAGAGACCCAGTACTTC. As protein: CSARDPGGGQETQYF.

The chain carries TRBV25-1 and TRBJ1-6; 8 nucleotides align to TRBD1. After removal of 4 bases from V and 1 base from J, the junction contained 12 bases not matched to a gene. Germline-derived CDR1 and CDR2 are MGHDK and SYGVNS. This CDR3 has 19 residues. CDR3 loop: CASSAINKQGVSYNSPLHF. As DNA, the CDR3 is TGTGCCAGCAGTGCTATCAACAAACAGGGGGTGTCCTATAATTCACCCCTCCACTTT.

At least ten counts were recorded for this clonotype. The CDR3 is CASSLGDLSGDTQYF. The CDR3 bases are TGTGCCAGCAGCCTAGGGGACTTATCGGGAGATACGCAGTATTTT. V gene TRBV7-3 combines with J gene TRBJ2-3, with D perhaps TRBD2 (6 bases). The germline V gene has CDR1 SGHTA and CDR2 FQGTGA. V lost 5 bases to trimming and J lost 5 bases, with 17 bases between them. The CDR3 has 15 residues.

The chain carries TRBV5-1 and TRBJ1-2, with D hard to call. Trimming shortened V by 4 bases and J by 5 bases, and 18 bases separated the two germline ends. The CDR3 is 15 residues long. Germline lookup yields CDR1 SGHRS and CDR2 YFSETQ. In nucleotides, the CDR3 is TGCGCCAGCAGCAGAGATCCTGATGCTAGGTATGGCTACACCTTC. It is translated as CASSRDPDARYGYTF. Combining the CDR3 with reference TRBV5-1 and TRBJ1-2 gives the whole variable domain KAGVTQTPRYLIKTRGQQVTLSCSPISGHRSVSWYQQTPGQGLQFLFEYFSETQRNKGNFPGRFSGRQFSNSRSEMNVSTLELGDSALYLCASSRDPDARYGYTFGSGTRLTVV.

A remark on this clonotype: The junction shows a germline mismatch at one end, possibly a read error. The gene calls are TRBV7-3 and TRBJ1-2, with D uncertain. The CDR3 is 14 amino acids. Germline CDR1 and CDR2: SGHTA and FQGTGA. DNA of the CDR3: TGTGCCAGCTCCCAAGGGAAAGGGTATGATGGCCACACCTTC. This translates into CASSQGKGYDGHTF.

The chain links TRBV20-1 to TRBJ2-7; 7 nucleotides agree with TRBD2. Germline lookup yields CDR1 DFQATT and CDR2 SNEGSKA (reference sequence). With V trimmed by 5 bases and J by 4 bases, 2 bases remained unmatched. The CDR3 has 11 residues. This CDR3 reads CSAGGGYEQYF. CDR3 DNA: TGCAGTGCTGGGGGGGGGTACGAGCAGTACTTC.

In DNA form, the CDR3 reads TGTGCCAGTACTCCCCGGACTAGCGGGATCGAGCAGTTCTTC. Its protein is CASTPRTSGIEQFF. V gene TRBV19 combines with J gene TRBJ2-1; TRBD2 matches at 12 bases. CDR1 is LNHDA, CDR2 SQIVND, per germline (reference sequence). The CDR3 runs to 14 residues. With V trimmed by 7 bases and J by 10 bases, 8 bases remained unmatched.

The chain links TRBV7-3 to TRBJ2-7; D possibly corresponds to TRBD2 (6 bases). Germline assignment: CDR1 SGHTA and CDR2 FQGTGA. Trimming removed 2 bases at V and 0 bases at J, with 29 bases between. The CDR3 is 21 amino acids. CDR3 in DNA: TGTGCCAGCAGCTTAGTTCCCCCTTCCCACACGGAGGGGTATAGCTCCTACGAGCAGTACTTC. Translated, it gives CASSLVPPSHTEGYSSYEQYF. Full variable domain (outside the CDR3, taken from reference TRBV7-3 and TRBJ2-7): GAGVSQTPSNKVTEKGKYVELRCDPISGHTALYWYRQSLGQGPEFLIYFQGTGAADDSGLPNDRFFAVRPEGSVSTLKIQRTERGDSAVYLCASSLVPPSHTEGYSSYEQYFGPGTRLTVT.

The genes are TRBV7-3 and TRBJ2-3; TRBD2 matches at 10 bases. CDR1 SGHTA and CDR2 FQGTGA come from the germline V gene. This CDR3 has 17 amino acids. Losses at the gene ends were 3 bases for V and 4 bases for J; bases not matched to a gene: 10. CDR3 region: CASSFVTPSGGSDTQYF. In DNA, the CDR3 is TGTGCCAGCAGCTTTGTAACCCCTAGCGGGGGTTCAGATACGCAGTATTTT.

This clonotype turned up a few times. The V call is TRBV7-9, the J call TRBJ1-6, with D unclear. CDR1 is SEHNR and CDR2 is FQNEAQ in the germline V gene (reference sequence). Trimming stripped 5 bases from V and 3 bases from J, with 8 bases between. This CDR3 has 14 residues. The CDR3 nucleotides are TGTGCCAGCAGCATCAGCGACTATAATTCACCCCTCCACTTT. Residues: CASSISDYNSPLHF.

The chain uses TRBV2 and TRBJ2-2; D unclear. CDR3 size: 15 residues. The germline gives CDR1 SNHLY, CDR2 FYNNEI. Deletions cut 4 bases from V and 1 base from J, with 10 bases between. The CDR3 DNA follows: TGTGCCAGCAGTGGGGCCGGAATGAACACCGGGGAGCTGTTTTTT. Its translation: CASSGAGMNTGELFF. The variable domain in full, completed from reference TRBV2 and TRBJ2-2, reads EPEVTQTPSHQVTQMGQEVILRCVPISNHLYFYWYRQILGQKVEFLVSFYNNEISEKSEIFDDQFSVERPDGSNFTLKIRSTKLEDSAMYFCASSGAGMNTGELFFGEGSRLTVL.

For the CDR3, the DNA is TGTGCCAGCACAGATACAAGCCTCAACACTGAAGCTTTCTTT. It codes for CASTDTSLNTEAFF. The rearrangement joins TRBV2 to TRBJ1-1; D is unclear. The CDR3 loop spans 14 amino acids. CDR1 is SNHLY and CDR2 is FYNNEI in the germline V gene. Trimming left V 7 bases short and J 2 bases short, with 14 bases between. The full variable domain, with the rest looked up from reference TRBV2 and TRBJ1-1, is EPEVTQTPSHQVTQMGQEVILRCVPISNHLYFYWYRQILGQKVEFLVSFYNNEISEKSEIFDDQFSVERPDGSNFTLKIRSTKLEDSAMYFCASTDTSLNTEAFFGQGTRLTVV.

V is TRBV18 and J is TRBJ1-2; D is possibly TRBD1 (5 bases). The V and J ends lost 0 bases and 8 bases respectively, with 16 bases between them. This CDR3 is built from 15 residues. Germline CDR1 KGHSH, CDR2 LQKENI. The CDR3 is CASSPPGDRQGGYTF. Written as DNA, the CDR3 is TGTGCCAGCTCACCACCGGGCGACCGTCAGGGAGGCTACACCTTC.

The CDR3 bases are TGTGCCAGCAGCCCAGGGGGTAGCGGGACCTACGAGCAGTACTTC. Translated, it gives CASSPGGSGTYEQYF. J is TRBJ2-7 and V is TRBV9, with a tentative D call TRBD2 (8 bases). V lost 4 bases to trimming and J lost 2 bases, with 16 bases between them. Looked up from germline, CDR1 is SGDLS and CDR2 is YYNGEE. The CDR3 sequence is 15 residues long.

For this clonotype: Likely a read error: the CDR3 ends without its conserved phenylalanine or tryptophan. J is TRBJ2-7 and V is TRBV7-8, with TRBD2 identical over 8 bases. CDR1 and CDR2 (germline): SGHVS, FQNEAQ. The CDR3 runs to 15 residues. V gave up 1 base and J gave up 3 bases; unmatched junction bases: 5. CDR3: CASSLGGGGLYEQYL. The CDR3 nucleotides read TGTGCCAGCAGCTTAGGCGGCGGGGGGCTCTACGAGCAGTACCTC.

Of note for this clonotype: Its ends do not fully match the called genes, so a read error is possible. The V call is TRBV29-1, the J call TRBJ1-2, with TRBD1 identical over 7 bases. The germline gives CDR1 SQVTM, CDR2 ANQGSEA. CDR3 length: 11 amino acids. This CDR3 is CSVGGGGPYAF. CDR3 DNA: TGCAGCGTTGGAGGGGGCGGTCCCTACGCCTTC.

J is TRBJ2-7 and V is TRBV5-1; D call uncertain. Trimming cost V 4 bases and J 4 bases, with 9 bases left between them. The V gene's germline CDR1 is SGHRS and CDR2 YFSETQ. The CDR3 extends over 12 amino acids. CDR3 in DNA: TGCGCCAGCAGCACCGATGCATACGAGCAGTACTTC. Translation: CASSTDAYEQYF.

CDR3 sequence (DNA): TGTGCCACTGAGGGACAGACCTTTAATGAAAAACTGTTTTTT. It codes for CATEGQTFNEKLFF. The chain combines TRBV25-1 with TRBJ1-4, with 7 nucleotides matching TRBD1. Losses at the gene ends were 10 bases for V and 4 bases for J; bases not matched to a gene: 9. This CDR3 is 14 amino acids long. The V gene's germline CDR1 is MGHDK and CDR2 SYGVNS.

J is TRBJ2-1 and V is TRBV5-4; no reliable D call. The CDR3 runs to 15 residues. The V and J ends lost 3 bases and 3 bases respectively, with 13 bases between them. Germline CDR1 reads SGHNT; CDR2 reads YYREEE (reference sequence). The CDR3 sequence is CASSWQDWGYNEQFF. In nucleotides, the CDR3 is TGTGCCAGCAGCTGGCAGGATTGGGGCTACAATGAGCAGTTCTTC.